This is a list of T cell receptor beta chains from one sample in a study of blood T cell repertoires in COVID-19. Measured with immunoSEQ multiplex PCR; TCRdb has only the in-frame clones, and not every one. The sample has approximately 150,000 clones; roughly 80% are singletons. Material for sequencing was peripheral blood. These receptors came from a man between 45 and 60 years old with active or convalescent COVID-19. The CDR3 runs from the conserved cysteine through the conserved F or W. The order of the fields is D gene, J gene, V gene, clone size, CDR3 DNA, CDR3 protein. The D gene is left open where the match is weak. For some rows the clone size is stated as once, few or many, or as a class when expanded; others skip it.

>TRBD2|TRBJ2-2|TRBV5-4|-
TGTGCCAGCAGCTTGAGAACTAGCGGGACCGGGGAGCTGTTTTTT
CASSLRTSGTGELFF
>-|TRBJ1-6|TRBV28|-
TGTGCCAGCGGGAGTTCACCCCTCCACTTT
CASGSSPLHF
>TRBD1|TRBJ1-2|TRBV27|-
TGTGCCAGCAGTGACAGGGGGCAGTACTATGGCTACACCTTC
CASSDRGQYYGYTF
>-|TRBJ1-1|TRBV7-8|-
TGTGCCAGCAGCAAATCTGGGAGGGAGAACACTGAAGCTTTCTTT
CASSKSGRENTEAFF
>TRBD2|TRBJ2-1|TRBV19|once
TGTGCCGGTAGCCTACCTCTAGCGGGAGGTTACAATGAGCAGTTCTTC
CAGSLPLAGGYNEQFF
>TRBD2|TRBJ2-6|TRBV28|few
TGTGCCAGCAGTTTAAGAGTTGGACTAGCGGTGTCTGGGGCCAACGTCCTGACTTTC
CASSLRVGLAVSGANVLTF
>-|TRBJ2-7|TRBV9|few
TGTGCCAGCAGCCTCTCGTACTCCTACGAGCAGTACTTC
CASSLSYSYEQYF
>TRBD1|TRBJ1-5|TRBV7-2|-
TGTGCCAGCGGGGTACAGGGGGGAGCCGGTCAGCCCCAGCATTTT
CASGVQGGAGQPQHF
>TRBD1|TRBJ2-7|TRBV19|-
TGTGCCAGTGGACGTTTTTTTTCGACAGGGTCCTCCTACGAGCAGTACTTC
CASGRFFSTGSSYEQYF
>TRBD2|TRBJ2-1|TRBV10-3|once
TGTGCCATCAGTGACCTCGTATTCTATAGCGGGAGCTCCTACAATGAGCAGTTCTTC
CAISDLVFYSGSSYNEQFF
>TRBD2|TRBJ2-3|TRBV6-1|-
TGTGCCAGCAGTGAAGCGGGAGGGCCCTCGAGAGATACGCAGTATTTT
CASSEAGGPSRDTQYF
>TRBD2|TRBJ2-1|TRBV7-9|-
TGTGCCAGCAGCACTAGCGGGAGTTTTGACAATGAGCAGTTCTTC
CASSTSGSFDNEQFF
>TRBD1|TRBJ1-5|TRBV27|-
TGTGCCAGCAGTTTCGGACAGGGGAGGGCTTCAGGACAGCCCCAGCATTTT
CASSFGQGRASGQPQHF
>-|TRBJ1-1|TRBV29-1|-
TGCAGCGTCCAATCCTCACCGGGCAGCGGGATTGAAGCTTTCTTT
CSVQSSPGSGIEAFF
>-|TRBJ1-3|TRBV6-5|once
TGTGCCACCCGGGCCTCAGGGTCTGGAAACACCATATATTTT
CATRASGSGNTIYF
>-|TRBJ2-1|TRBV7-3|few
TGTGCCAGCAGCCCCCTCGAGGGGGAGAAGTCCTACAATGAGCAGTTCTTC
CASSPLEGEKSYNEQFF
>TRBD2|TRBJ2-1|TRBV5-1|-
TGCGCCAGCAGCGGCGGTCAACTAGCGGGTAATGAGCAGTTCTTC
CASSGGQLAGNEQFF
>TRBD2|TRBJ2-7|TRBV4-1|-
TGCGCCAGCAGCGACGTTAGCGGGCCCGCCCGGGGTGAGCAGTACTTC
CASSDVSGPARGEQYF
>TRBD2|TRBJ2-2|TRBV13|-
TGTGCCAGCAGCTTCGGCGGGAGGTCGAACACCGGGGAGCTGTTTTTT
CASSFGGRSNTGELFF
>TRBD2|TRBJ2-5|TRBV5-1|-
TGCGCCAGCAGCCCCCAGCGGGGTGGGGAAGAGACCCAGTACTTC
CASSPQRGGEETQYF
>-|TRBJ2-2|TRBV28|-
TGTGCCAGCCTGCCCCCGGGTCCTAACACCGGGGAGCTGTTTTTT
CASLPPGPNTGELFF
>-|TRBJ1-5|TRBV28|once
TGTGCCAGCAGTTTAAACACGGCCGAGGGGGACAATCAGCCCCAGCATTTT
CASSLNTAEGDNQPQHF
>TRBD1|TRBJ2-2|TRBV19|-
TGTGCCAGTAGTCCAACAGGGGGCTTCGGCACCGGGGAGCTGTTTTTT
CASSPTGGFGTGELFF
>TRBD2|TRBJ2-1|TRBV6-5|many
TGTGCCAGCAACCAACTAGCGGGAGGGCTCAATGAGCAGTTCTTC
CASNQLAGGLNEQFF
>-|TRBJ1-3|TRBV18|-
TGTGCCAGCTCCCCGGACACGAACTCTGGAAACACCATATATTTT
CASSPDTNSGNTIYF
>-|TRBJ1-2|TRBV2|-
TGTGCCAGCAGTGAAGGGACTTATGGCTACACCTTC
CASSEGTYGYTF
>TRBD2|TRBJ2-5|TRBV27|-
TGTGCCAGCAGTTTATCCCCGGGACTAGAATCAGAGACCCAGTACTTC
CASSLSPGLESETQYF
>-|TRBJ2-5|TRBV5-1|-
TGCGCCAGCAGCTTTTCAAACAGCCAAGAGACCCAGTACTTC
CASSFSNSQETQYF